This TCR beta chain originates from a study of shared clonotypes between healthy human individuals. Repertoires were generated with immunoSEQ multiplex PCR, while TCRdb's copy carries only in-frame clones and drops some. This sample carries about 1.5 million clones, 95% to 99% of them seen once, and the ten largest clones take about 0.45%. Whole-study findings and limits: Among donors, sharing of clonotypes was expected to be affected by sequencing depth.

Free of recent acute infections or vaccinations, the donors were healthy HIV-negative adults. Splitting of CD4+ cells produced CD45RA+ naive and CD45RA-negative memory subsets. A word on this clone: Its antigen is still unknown.

V lost 8 bases and J 6 bases, leaving 20 bases between the germline ends. Germline CDR1 is MGHDK and CDR2 is SYGVNS. CDR3 length: 15 residues. The chain couples TRBV25-1 to TRBJ1-5; D perhaps matches TRBD1 (6 bases). The sample was naive CD4+ T cells sorted from blood. Documented subset: CD45RA+ positively selected. The source is a man under 40 in good health. The CDR3 nucleotides read TGTGCCAGCGCCCCGGCACAGGGTGGGAGTCAGCCCCAGCATTTT. Translated: CASAPAQGGSQPQHF.